The 32 T cell receptor beta chains presented below share a single source sample, sequenced in a study of cytomegalovirus exposure and HLA in healthy donors. Use of 60 Vbeta and 13 Jbeta primers characterized the PCR. This table comes from immunoSEQ multiplex PCR, and its TCRdb copy is limited to in-frame clones, with some not included. Of under 200,000 clones detected, around 79% appear once; the ten largest clones hold roughly 0.4%. The sample comprised PBMCs. These receptors all stem from a male donor in good health and CMV-seropositive.

V is TRBV6-4 and J is TRBJ1-2; maybe TRBD1 (6 bases). Per the germline V gene, CDR1 is MRHNA and CDR2 is SNTAGT. Trimming took 6 bases from V and 7 from J, leaving 12 bases between them. The CDR3 runs 12 residues. DNA of the CDR3: TGTGCCAGCAGCGGCGGGGGCGGTGGCTACACCTTC. Translation gives CASSGGGGGYTF.

V gene TRBV13 combines with J gene TRBJ2-1, with a tentative D call TRBD2 (5 bases). The CDR3 spans 12 residues. Per germline, CDR1 PRHDT and CDR2 FYEKMQ (reference sequence). The V end was cut by 5 bases, the J end by 7 bases, with 9 bases between. For the CDR3, the DNA is TGTGCCAGCAGCGCCGAGGGTAATGAGCAGTTCTTC. Translation: CASSAEGNEQFF.

The chain has TRBV4-1 and TRBJ2-7, with D possibly TRBD1 on 5 matching bases. V dropped 3 bases and J dropped 7 bases, with 10 bases sitting between them. CDR3 size: 12 residues. Germline loops: CDR1 MGHRA, CDR2 YSYEKL. CDR3 sequence reads: CASSHNYREQYF. For the CDR3, the DNA is TGCGCCAGCAGCCACAACTACAGGGAGCAGTACTTC.

The DNA for the CDR3 is TGTGCCAGCAGCTTCCGCGAGTACAATGAGCAGTTCTTC. This encodes CASSFREYNEQFF. The rearrangement uses TRBV7-2 and TRBJ2-1; D is ambiguous. The germline CDR1 and CDR2 sequences are SGHTA and FQGNSA. The CDR3 has 13 residues. With 3 bases removed from V and 4 bases from J, the gap between germline ends came to 7 bases.

The chain joins TRBV7-7 to TRBJ2-1; D unresolved. The germline V and J ends were trimmed by 4 bases and 6 bases, with 10 bases remaining between them. Germline CDR1 SSHAT, CDR2 FNYEAQ (reference sequence). The CDR3 totals 13 residues. DNA for the CDR3: TGTGCCAGCAGCTCCGGAGCACTCAATGAGCAGTTCTTC. Translation gives CASSSGALNEQFF.

The V call is TRBV7-3, the J call TRBJ2-3; 10 bases align to TRBD2. The CDR3 runs to 15 residues. V dropped 1 base and J dropped 4; count of bases not matched to a gene: 2. Germline V gene data show CDR1 as SGHTA and CDR2 as FQGTGA. The CDR3 coding sequence is TGTGCCAGCAGCTTAAGGAGCGGGAGGGCAGATACGCAGTATTTT. Its protein product is CASSLRSGRADTQYF.

The CDR3 DNA reads TGTGCCATCAGTGAGTCCTCGGAGAGGGAGTTCTTC. This encodes CAISESSEREFF. The chain recombines TRBV10-3 with TRBJ2-1; TRBD2 is a possible D gene (5 bases). Germline loops: CDR1 ENHRY, CDR2 SYGVKD. This CDR3 spans 12 amino acids. The V and J ends lost 0 bases and 14 bases respectively, with 11 bases between them.

The chain employs TRBV18 and TRBJ2-1; 9 bases are a match to TRBD2. The junction had 9 bases not matched to a gene; V was cut back by 3 bases and J by 0 bases. The CDR3 runs 18 residues. Per the germline V gene, CDR1 is KGHSH and CDR2 is LQKENI. CDR3: CASSPQGGGGASYNEQFF. The CDR3 bases are TGTGCCAGCTCACCCCAAGGAGGCGGGGGGGCCTCCTACAATGAGCAGTTCTTC.

The chain links TRBV2 to TRBJ2-2; tentatively, D is TRBD1 (5 bases). The V end lost 8 bases, the J end lost 3 bases, and 10 bases lay between the germline ends. This CDR3 region has 13 residues. Germline-derived CDR1 and CDR2 are SNHLY and FYNNEI. The CDR3 loop reads CASGAVDTGELFF. For the CDR3, the DNA is TGTGCCAGCGGGGCAGTAGACACCGGGGAGCTGTTTTTT.

This clone came up a few times. The gene calls are TRBV13 and TRBJ2-7, with 7 positions matching TRBD2. Germline values: CDR1 PRHDT, CDR2 FYEKMQ (reference sequence). The trim removed 5 bases at V and 0 bases at J, leaving 4 bases unmatched. The CDR3 loop spans 14 amino acids. The CDR3 loop reads CASSGGTNSYEQYF. The CDR3 bases are TGTGCCAGCAGCGGGGGGACTAACTCCTACGAGCAGTACTTC.

The J gene is TRBJ2-7, the V gene TRBV5-1, with TRBD2 identical over 7 bases. Germline V CDR1 and CDR2: SGHRS, YFSETQ. CDR3 length: 16 residues. V trimming: 7 bases; J trimming: 0 bases; junction bases outside the gene matches: 13. This CDR3 reads CASGEGSALSSYEQYF. DNA for the CDR3: TGCGCCAGCGGGGAGGGGAGCGCATTGTCCTCCTACGAGCAGTACTTC.

This chain uses TRBV10-3 with TRBJ2-2; 8 bases match TRBD1. The CDR3 has 14 amino acids. The germline gives CDR1 ENHRY, CDR2 SYGVKD. V gave up 10 bases and J gave up 2 bases; unmatched junction bases: 6. CDR3 in amino acids: CATLQGENTGELFF. In DNA, the CDR3 is TGTGCCACCTTACAGGGGGAAAACACCGGGGAGCTGTTTTTT.

The chain is built from TRBV27 and TRBJ1-4, with D possibly matching TRBD1 (5 bases). The CDR3 length is 15 residues. Trimming took 1 base from V and 7 from J, leaving 13 bases between them. Germline-derived CDR1 and CDR2 are MNHEY and SMNVEV (reference sequence). CDR3 amino acids: CASSLLGRVGEKLFF. The CDR3 DNA sequence: TGTGCCAGCAGTTTATTAGGCAGGGTTGGTGAAAAACTGTTTTTT.

The chain joins TRBV4-3 to TRBJ2-3, with TRBD2 matching 9 bases. The length of the CDR3 is 17 residues. Germline CDR1 reads LGHNA; CDR2 reads YSLEER. V lost 1 base to trimming and J lost 0 bases; unmatched junction nucleotides: 5. Here the CDR3 reads CASSQAHSGGSTDTQYF. In nucleotides, the CDR3 is TGCGCCAGCAGCCAAGCCCACAGCGGGGGGAGCACAGATACGCAGTATTTT.

This chain connects TRBV27 to TRBJ2-7; 10 bases fit TRBD2. Losses at the gene ends were 0 bases for V and 4 bases for J; bases not matched to a gene: 6. The CDR3 extends over 16 amino acids. Looked up from germline, CDR1 is MNHEY and CDR2 is SMNVEV (reference sequence). CDR3 region: CASSLSDGLAAYEQYF. DNA for the CDR3: TGTGCCAGCAGTTTATCGGACGGACTAGCGGCATACGAGCAGTACTTC.

In its sample, this clone was seen once. The chain couples TRBV27 to TRBJ2-3; TRBD1 matches 7 bases. The CDR3 totals 16 residues. V shed 2 bases, J shed 3 bases, and the junction held 8 bases outside the gene matches. From germline, CDR1 is MNHEY and CDR2 SMNVEV (reference sequence). In DNA, the CDR3 is TGTGCCAGCAGTTTAGCGACAGGGAAAAAGACAGATACGCAGTATTTT. This gives the protein CASSLATGKKTDTQYF.

CDR3 sequence reads: CASSPLGGSYNEQFF. In nucleotides, the CDR3 is TGTGCCAGCAGTCCACTAGGGGGCTCCTACAATGAGCAGTTCTTC. This chain uses TRBV6-5 with TRBJ2-1, with D perhaps matching TRBD1 (6 bases). Trimming stripped 5 bases from V and 0 bases from J, with 11 bases between. The V gene's germline CDR1 is MNHEY and CDR2 SVGAGI. This CDR3 spans 15 amino acids.

The chain carries TRBV28 and TRBJ2-7; D gene uncertain. V lost 5 bases and J lost 3, with 14 bases in between. From germline, CDR1 is MDHEN and CDR2 SYDVKM. CDR3 length equals 14 residues. CDR3 nucleotide sequence: TGTGCCAGCAGTACCACAAGATCGATCTACGAGCAGTACTTC. It is translated as CASSTTRSIYEQYF. The complete variable domain, with remaining parts taken from reference TRBV28 and TRBJ2-7, reads DVKVTQSSRYLVKRTGEKVFLECVQDMDHENMFWYRQDPGLGLRLIYFSYDVKMKEKGDIPEGYSVSREKKERFSLILESASTNQTSMYLCASSTTRSIYEQYFGPGTRLTVT.

The chain couples TRBV18 to TRBJ2-1, with TRBD1 as a possible D gene (5 bases). The CDR3 has 14 amino acids. Germline V gives CDR1 KGHSH, CDR2 LQKENI. V lost 1 base and J 3 bases, leaving 7 bases between the germline ends. CDR3 DNA: TGTGCCAGCTCACCACAAGGGGACTACAATGAGCAGTTCTTC. Its translation is CASSPQGDYNEQFF.

The rearrangement uses TRBV7-2 and TRBJ1-1; 7 nucleotides match TRBD1. Germline CDR1 reads SGHTA; CDR2 reads FQGNSA. V was clipped by 2 bases and J by 3 bases; unmatched bases: 3. This CDR3 contains 14 residues. The CDR3 reads CASSLTGAHTEAFF. The DNA of the CDR3 is TGTGCCAGCAGCTTAACAGGGGCTCACACTGAAGCTTTCTTT.

The V call is TRBV18, the J call TRBJ2-7; perhaps TRBD1 as D (6 bases). V was shortened by 3 bases and J by 5 bases, with 8 bases between the two germline ends. The CDR3 totals 12 residues. Germline V lookup: CDR1 KGHSH, CDR2 LQKENI. The chain's CDR3 is CASSPDSDEQYF. The CDR3 DNA follows: TGTGCCAGCTCACCGGACAGTGACGAGCAGTACTTC.

Here the CDR3 reads CASSVHIGDSYEQYF. CDR3 in DNA: TGTGCCAGCAGCGTGCATATCGGGGACTCCTACGAGCAGTACTTC. The V call is TRBV9, the J call TRBJ2-7; D may be TRBD2 (5 bases). Trimming shortened V by 2 bases and J by 0 bases, and 12 bases separated the two germline ends. The germline V gene has CDR1 SGDLS and CDR2 YYNGEE. The CDR3 is 15 amino acids.

This clone was observed once. This sequence joins TRBV6-1 and TRBJ2-5; 11 nucleotides line up with TRBD2. The germline V gene encodes CDR1 MNHNS and CDR2 SASEGT. The V gene end was trimmed by 4 bases and the J gene end by 2 bases; junction bases not matched to a gene: 0. The CDR3 is made up of 14 amino acids. The CDR3 DNA is TGTGCCAGCAGTGGACTAGCGGGGCAAGAGACCCAGTACTTC. It specifies CASSGLAGQETQYF.

The chain links TRBV2 to TRBJ1-4; D is undetermined. The CDR3 runs 14 residues. CDR1 and CDR2 from the germline V gene are SNHLY and FYNNEI. With 5 bases removed from V and 3 bases from J, the gap between germline ends came to 10 bases. The CDR3 coding sequence is TGTGCCAGCAGTCTGGGTAGCGCTAATGAAAAACTGTTTTTT. It encodes CASSLGSANEKLFF. The variable domain in full, with the rest retrieved from reference TRBV2 and TRBJ1-4, is EPEVTQTPSHQVTQMGQEVILRCVPISNHLYFYWYRQILGQKVEFLVSFYNNEISEKSEIFDDQFSVERPDGSNFTLKIRSTKLEDSAMYFCASSLGSANEKLFFGSGTQLSVL.

The sample holds one count of this clone. The chain employs TRBV20-1 and TRBJ1-5; no clear D gene. The CDR3 consists of 11 residues. Germline lookup yields CDR1 DFQATT and CDR2 SNEGSKA (reference sequence). V shed 5 bases and J shed 5 bases, with 7 bases lying between them. CDR3 bases: TGCAGTGCTGTGAGAGATCAGCCCCAGCATTTT. Translation: CSAVRDQPQHF.

This sequence joins TRBV6-5 and TRBJ2-7; 8 bases agree with TRBD1. The CDR3 totals 14 residues. With 6 bases clipped from V and 3 bases from J, the junction kept 7 bases outside the gene matches. CDR1 is MNHEY, CDR2 SVGAGI, per germline. This CDR3 reads CASRQGGSLYEQYF. CDR3 DNA sequence: TGTGCCAGCAGACAGGGGGGAAGCCTCTACGAGCAGTACTTC.

Only a few counts were recorded for this clone. The chain couples TRBV28 to TRBJ2-3; perhaps TRBD2 as D (5 bases). CDR1 is MDHEN and CDR2 is SYDVKM in the germline V gene. This CDR3 comprises 14 residues. V was shortened by 5 bases and J by 2 bases, with 11 bases between the two germline ends. In DNA, the CDR3 is TGTGCCAGCAGTACCCCGGGAAACACAGATACGCAGTATTTT. Amino acid sequence: CASSTPGNTDTQYF.

The chain links TRBV4-1 to TRBJ1-1; the match to TRBD1 covers 7 bases. The germline V gene has CDR1 MGHRA and CDR2 YSYEKL. CDR3 length: 15 residues. V trimming: 1 base; J trimming: 4 bases; junction bases outside the gene matches: 6. The CDR3 nucleotides are TGCGCCAGCAGCCAAGGCGACAGGGATAGCACTGAAGCTTTCTTT. Its translation: CASSQGDRDSTEAFF.

The rearrangement uses TRBV7-2 and TRBJ1-2, with TRBD1 matching over 7 bases. The V segment lost 4 bases and the J segment 2 bases; nucleotides outside the gene matches: 7. Looked up from germline, CDR1 is SGHTA and CDR2 is FQGNSA. The CDR3 is made up of 15 amino acids. CDR3 sequence: CASSSRDRGNYGYTF. The CDR3 DNA reads as TGTGCCAGCAGCTCCCGGGACAGAGGGAACTATGGCTACACCTTC.

The chain employs TRBV29-1 and TRBJ2-5; TRBD1 agrees at 10 bases. Germline assignment: CDR1 SQVTM and CDR2 ANQGSEA. J lost 5 bases, V lost 6 bases, and 6 bases had no gene match. The CDR3 consists of 13 residues. The CDR3, as DNA: TGCAGCGTGTTGACAGGGGGCCGGGAGACCCAGTACTTC. It specifies CSVLTGGRETQYF. Full variable domain (remainder filled in from reference TRBV29-1 and TRBJ2-5): SAVISQKPSRDICQRGTSLTIQCQVDSQVTMMFWYRQQPGQSLTLIATANQGSEATYESGFVIDKFPISRPNLTFSTLTVSNMSPEDSSIYLCSVLTGGRETQYFGPGTRLLVL.

The chain combines TRBV27 with TRBJ1-6, with 8 bases aligning to TRBD1. The CDR3 has 18 residues. V shed 3 bases, J shed 0 bases, and the junction held 7 bases outside the gene matches. CDR1 MNHEY and CDR2 SMNVEV come from the germline V gene (reference sequence). The CDR3 sequence: CASSFGTGGGSYNSPLHF. CDR3 in DNA: TGTGCCAGCAGTTTTGGGACAGGCGGGGGCTCCTATAATTCACCCCTCCACTTT.

In DNA form, the CDR3 reads TGTGCCAGCAGTTATGGGGAGCACACTGAAGCTTTCTTT. Translation gives CASSYGEHTEAFF. The chain recombines TRBV7-6 with TRBJ1-1; D is unresolved. V lost 6 bases and J 3 bases, leaving 11 bases between the germline ends. In germline, CDR1 is SGHVS, CDR2 FNYEAQ. The CDR3 spans 13 residues. The variable domain in full, completed from reference TRBV7-6 and TRBJ1-1, reads GAGVSQSPRYKVTKRGQDVALRCDPISGHVSLYWYRQALGQGPEFLTYFNYEAQQDKSGLPNDRFSAERPEGSISTLTIQRTEQRDSAMYRCASSYGEHTEAFFGQGTRLTVV.